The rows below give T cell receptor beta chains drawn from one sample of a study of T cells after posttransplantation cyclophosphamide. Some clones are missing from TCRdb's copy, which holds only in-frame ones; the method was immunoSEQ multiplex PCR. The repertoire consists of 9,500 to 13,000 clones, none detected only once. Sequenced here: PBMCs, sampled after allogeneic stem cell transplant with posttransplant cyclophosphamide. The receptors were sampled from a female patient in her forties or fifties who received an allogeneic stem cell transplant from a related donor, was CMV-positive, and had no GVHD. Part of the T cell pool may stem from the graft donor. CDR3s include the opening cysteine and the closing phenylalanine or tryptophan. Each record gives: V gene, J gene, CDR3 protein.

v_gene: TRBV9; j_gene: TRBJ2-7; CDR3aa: CAIIIKQKTAYEQYF
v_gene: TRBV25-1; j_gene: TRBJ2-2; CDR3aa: CASSETGVTGELFF
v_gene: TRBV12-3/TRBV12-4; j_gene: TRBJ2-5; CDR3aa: CASSLGALAGGKTQYF
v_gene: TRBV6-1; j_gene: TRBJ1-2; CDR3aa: CASSEALGQGINGYTF
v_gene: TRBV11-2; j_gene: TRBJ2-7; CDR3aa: CASSLAGGSYEQYF
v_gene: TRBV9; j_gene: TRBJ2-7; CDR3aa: CASSIKQETAYEQYF
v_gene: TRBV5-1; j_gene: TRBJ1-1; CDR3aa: CASSRLGGNTEAFF
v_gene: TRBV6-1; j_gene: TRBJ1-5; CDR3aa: CASSVSEPQHF
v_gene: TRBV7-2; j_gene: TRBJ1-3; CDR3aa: CASSLYLAGGSGNTIYF
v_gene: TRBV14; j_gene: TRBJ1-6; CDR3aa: CASSQDLADNSPLHF
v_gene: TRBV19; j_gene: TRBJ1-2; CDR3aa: CASSRAGNYGYTF
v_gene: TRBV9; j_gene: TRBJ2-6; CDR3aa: CASSVAWTGHSGANVLTF
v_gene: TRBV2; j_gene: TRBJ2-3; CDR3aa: CASHRDRGRSAQYF
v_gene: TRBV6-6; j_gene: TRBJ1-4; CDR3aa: CASTQPQEKLFF
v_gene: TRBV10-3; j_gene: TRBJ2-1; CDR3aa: CAIRVAGYNEQFF
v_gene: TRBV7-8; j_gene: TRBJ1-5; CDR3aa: CASSPLGQGVYSNQPQHF
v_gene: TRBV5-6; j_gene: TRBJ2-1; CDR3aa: CASSWDRGIGYNEQFF
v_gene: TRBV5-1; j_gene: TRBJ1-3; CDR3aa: CASSLDPSGRGLGGNTIYF
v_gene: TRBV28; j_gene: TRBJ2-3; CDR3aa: CASSPSLTSGGEEADTQYF
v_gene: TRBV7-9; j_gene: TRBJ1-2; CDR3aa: CASSHDRNYGYTF
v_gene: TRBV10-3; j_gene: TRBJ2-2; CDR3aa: CAISEFLADTGELFF
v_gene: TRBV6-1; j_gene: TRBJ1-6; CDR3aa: CASSEFDSSPLHF
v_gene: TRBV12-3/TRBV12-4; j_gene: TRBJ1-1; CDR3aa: CASSLNTRIEAFF
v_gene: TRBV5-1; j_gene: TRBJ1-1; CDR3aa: CASSWETGVTNTEAFF
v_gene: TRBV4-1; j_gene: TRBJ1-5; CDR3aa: CASSPPQDGNQPQHF
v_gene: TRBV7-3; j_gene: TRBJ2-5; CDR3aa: CASSSNQGATQYF
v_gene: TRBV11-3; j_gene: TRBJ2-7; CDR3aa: CASSLGGQAPYEQYF
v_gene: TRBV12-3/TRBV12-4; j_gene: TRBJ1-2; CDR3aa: CASTRTGNYGYTF
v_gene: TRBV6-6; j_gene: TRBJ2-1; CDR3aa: CASSYKGPDNEQFF
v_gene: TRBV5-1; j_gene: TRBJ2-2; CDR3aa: CASSLEVVGQPNTGELFF
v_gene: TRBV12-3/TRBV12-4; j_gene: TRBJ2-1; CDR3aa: CASSLDRQGWFF
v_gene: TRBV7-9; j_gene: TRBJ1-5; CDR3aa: CASLPQPQHF
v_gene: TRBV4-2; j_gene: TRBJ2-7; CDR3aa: CASSQASTHRGRGQYF
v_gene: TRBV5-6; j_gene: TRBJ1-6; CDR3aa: CASSTYRTVYNSPLHF
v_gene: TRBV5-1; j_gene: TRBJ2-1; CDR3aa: CASSQSGGASNEQFF
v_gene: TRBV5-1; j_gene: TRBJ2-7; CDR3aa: CASSWTGQSYEQYF
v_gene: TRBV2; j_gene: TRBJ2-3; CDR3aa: CASSGTGVDTQYF
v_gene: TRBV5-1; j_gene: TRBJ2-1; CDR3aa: CASSSGLAGALARDEQFF
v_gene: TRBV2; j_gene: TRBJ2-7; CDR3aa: CASSEPGQGENEQYF
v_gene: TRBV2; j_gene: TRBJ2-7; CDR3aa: CASSEALGLRSSYEQYF
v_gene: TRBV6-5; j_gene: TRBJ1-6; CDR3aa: CASRGPGSPLHF
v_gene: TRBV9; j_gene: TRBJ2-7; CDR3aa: CAISFEQGTAYEQYF
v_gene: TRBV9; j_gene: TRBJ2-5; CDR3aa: CASSRLGEGQQETQYF
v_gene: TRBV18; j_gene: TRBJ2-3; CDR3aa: CASSDRSGESTDTQYF
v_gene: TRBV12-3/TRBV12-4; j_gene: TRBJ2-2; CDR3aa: CASTFGTSGGAGELFF
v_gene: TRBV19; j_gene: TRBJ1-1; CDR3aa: CASSPRAGQGHTEAFF
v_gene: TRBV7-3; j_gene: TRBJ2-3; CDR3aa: CASSLFGTGTDTQYF
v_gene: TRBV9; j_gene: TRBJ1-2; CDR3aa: CASSAGTGDYPNYGYTF
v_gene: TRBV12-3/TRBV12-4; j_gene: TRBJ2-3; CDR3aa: CASSSPMIPKRPTDTQYF
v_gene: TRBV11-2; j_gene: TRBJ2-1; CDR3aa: CASSPEWLAVYNEQFF
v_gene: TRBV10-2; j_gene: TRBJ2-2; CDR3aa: CASSEGQRGVANTGELFF
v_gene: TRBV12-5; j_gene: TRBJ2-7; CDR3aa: CASGSGRQGYSYEQYF
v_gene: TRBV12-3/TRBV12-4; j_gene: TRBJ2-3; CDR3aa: CASSLFGGAGGAVDTQYF
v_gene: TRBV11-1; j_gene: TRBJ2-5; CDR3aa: CASSEPGGRETQYF
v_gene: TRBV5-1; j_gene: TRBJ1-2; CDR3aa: CASSSSGSLQYGYTF
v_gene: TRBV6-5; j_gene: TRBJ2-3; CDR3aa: CASSYGLAGGTDTQYF